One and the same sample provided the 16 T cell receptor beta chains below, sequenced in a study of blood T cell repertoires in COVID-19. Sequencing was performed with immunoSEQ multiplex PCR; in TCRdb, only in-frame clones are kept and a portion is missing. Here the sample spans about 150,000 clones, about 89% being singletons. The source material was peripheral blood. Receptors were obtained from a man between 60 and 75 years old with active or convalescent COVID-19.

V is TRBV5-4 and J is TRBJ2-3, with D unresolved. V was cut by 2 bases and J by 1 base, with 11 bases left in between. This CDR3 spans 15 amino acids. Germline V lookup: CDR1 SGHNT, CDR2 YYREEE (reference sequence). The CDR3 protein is CASSFRLGGTDTQYF. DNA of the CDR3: TGTGCCAGCAGCTTCAGGCTCGGTGGCACAGATACGCAGTATTTT.

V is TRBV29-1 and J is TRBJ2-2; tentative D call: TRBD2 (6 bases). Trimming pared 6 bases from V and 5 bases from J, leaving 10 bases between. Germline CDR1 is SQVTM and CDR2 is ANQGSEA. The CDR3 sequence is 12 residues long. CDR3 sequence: CSVGTQTGELFF. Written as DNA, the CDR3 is TGCAGCGTGGGGACTCAAACCGGGGAGCTGTTTTTT.

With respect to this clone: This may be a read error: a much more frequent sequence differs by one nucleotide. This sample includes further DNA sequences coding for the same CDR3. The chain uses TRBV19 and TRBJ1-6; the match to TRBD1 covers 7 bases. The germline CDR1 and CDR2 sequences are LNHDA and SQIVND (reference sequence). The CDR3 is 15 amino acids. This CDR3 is CASNNPGQYNSPLHF. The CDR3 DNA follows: TGCGCCAGTAACAACCCGGGACAGTATAATTCACCCCTCCACTTT.

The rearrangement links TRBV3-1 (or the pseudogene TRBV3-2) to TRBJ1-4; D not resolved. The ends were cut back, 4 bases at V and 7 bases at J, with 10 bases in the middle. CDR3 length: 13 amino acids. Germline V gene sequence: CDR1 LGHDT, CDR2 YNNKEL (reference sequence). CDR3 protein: CASSLPGSEKLFF. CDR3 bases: TGTGCCAGCAGCCTACCCGGGAGTGAAAAACTGTTTTTT.

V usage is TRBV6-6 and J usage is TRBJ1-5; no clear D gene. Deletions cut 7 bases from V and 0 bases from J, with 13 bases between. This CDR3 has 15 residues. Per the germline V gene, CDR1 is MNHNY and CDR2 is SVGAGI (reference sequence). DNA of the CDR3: TGTGCCAGCACCCCGGGTCTTTATAGCAATCAGCCCCAGCATTTT. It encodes CASTPGLYSNQPQHF.

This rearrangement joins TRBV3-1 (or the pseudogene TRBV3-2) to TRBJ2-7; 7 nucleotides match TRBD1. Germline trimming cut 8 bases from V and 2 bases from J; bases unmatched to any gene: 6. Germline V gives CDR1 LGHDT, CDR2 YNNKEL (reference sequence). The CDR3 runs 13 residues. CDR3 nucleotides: TGTGCCAGCGACCGACAGGGAACCTACGAGCAGTACTTC. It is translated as CASDRQGTYEQYF.

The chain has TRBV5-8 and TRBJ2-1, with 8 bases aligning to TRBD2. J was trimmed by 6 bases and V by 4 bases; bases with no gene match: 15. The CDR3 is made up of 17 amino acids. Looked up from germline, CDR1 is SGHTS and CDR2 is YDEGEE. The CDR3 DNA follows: TGTGCCAGCAGCAGGACCCCCGGGACTAGTGGGACCAATGAGCAGTTCTTC. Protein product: CASSRTPGTSGTNEQFF.

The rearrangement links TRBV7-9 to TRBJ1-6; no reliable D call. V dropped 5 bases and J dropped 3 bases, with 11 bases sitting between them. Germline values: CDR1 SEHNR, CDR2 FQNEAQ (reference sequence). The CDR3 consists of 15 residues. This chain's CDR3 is CASSLPPGYNSPLHF. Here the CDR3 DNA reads TGTGCCAGCAGCCTTCCCCCCGGCTATAATTCACCCCTCCACTTT.

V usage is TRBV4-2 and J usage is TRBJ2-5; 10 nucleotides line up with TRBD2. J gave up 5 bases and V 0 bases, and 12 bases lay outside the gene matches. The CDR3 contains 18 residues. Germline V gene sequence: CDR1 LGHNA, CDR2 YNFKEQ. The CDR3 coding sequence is TGTGCCAGCAGCCAAGAGGTAGCGGGGGGCCCCGGGACGGAGACCCAGTACTTC. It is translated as CASSQEVAGGPGTETQYF.

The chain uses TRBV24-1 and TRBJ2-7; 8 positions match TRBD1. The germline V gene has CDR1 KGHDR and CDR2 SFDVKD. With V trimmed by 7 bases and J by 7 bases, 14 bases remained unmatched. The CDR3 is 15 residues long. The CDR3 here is CATRLLRQGAGEQYF. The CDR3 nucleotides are TGTGCCACCAGACTACTGAGGCAGGGGGCTGGTGAGCAGTACTTC.

The CDR3 loop is CASSPSTGTQYF. CDR3 in DNA: TGTGCCAGCAGTCCCAGTACGGGGACCCAGTACTTC. The chain recombines TRBV28 with TRBJ2-5; D is ambiguous. CDR1 is MDHEN and CDR2 is SYDVKM in the germline V gene. V lost 5 bases to trimming and J lost 7 bases, with 11 bases between them. The CDR3 has 12 residues. Using reference TRBV28 and TRBJ2-5 for the parts outside the CDR3, the full variable domain is DVKVTQSSRYLVKRTGEKVFLECVQDMDHENMFWYRQDPGLGLRLIYFSYDVKMKEKGDIPEGYSVSREKKERFSLILESASTNQTSMYLCASSPSTGTQYFGPGTRLLVL.

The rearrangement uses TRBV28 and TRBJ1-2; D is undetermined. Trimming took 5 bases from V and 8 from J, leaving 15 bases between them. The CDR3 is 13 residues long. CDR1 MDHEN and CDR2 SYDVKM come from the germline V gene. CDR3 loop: CASSPTGVEGYTF. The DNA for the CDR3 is TGTGCCAGCAGTCCCACCGGGGTCGAGGGCTACACCTTC.

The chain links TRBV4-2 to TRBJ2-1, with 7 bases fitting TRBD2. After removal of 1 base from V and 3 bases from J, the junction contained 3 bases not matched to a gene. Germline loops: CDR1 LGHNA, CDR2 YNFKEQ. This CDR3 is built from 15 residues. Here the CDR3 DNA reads TGTGCCAGCAGCCAAGTCGCTAGCGGCTACAATGAGCAGTTCTTC. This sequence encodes CASSQVASGYNEQFF.

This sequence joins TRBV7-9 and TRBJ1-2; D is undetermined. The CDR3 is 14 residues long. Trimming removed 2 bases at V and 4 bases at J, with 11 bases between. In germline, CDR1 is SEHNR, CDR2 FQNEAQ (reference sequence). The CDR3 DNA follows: TGTGCCAGCAGCTTAATGGACGGGATCTATGGCTACACCTTC. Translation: CASSLMDGIYGYTF. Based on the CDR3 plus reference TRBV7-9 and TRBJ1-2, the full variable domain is DTGVSQNPRHKITKRGQNVTFRCDPISEHNRLYWYRQTLGQGPEFLTYFQNEAQLEKSRLLSDRFSAERPKGSFSTLEIQRTEQGDSAMYLCASSLMDGIYGYTFGSGTRLTVV.

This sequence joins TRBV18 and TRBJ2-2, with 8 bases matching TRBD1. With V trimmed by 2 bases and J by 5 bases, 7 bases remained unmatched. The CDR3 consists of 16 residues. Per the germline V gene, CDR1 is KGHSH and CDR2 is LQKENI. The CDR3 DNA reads TGTGCCAGCTCACCAGGACAGGGAATCGAGACCGGGGAGCTGTTTTTT. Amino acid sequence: CASSPGQGIETGELFF.

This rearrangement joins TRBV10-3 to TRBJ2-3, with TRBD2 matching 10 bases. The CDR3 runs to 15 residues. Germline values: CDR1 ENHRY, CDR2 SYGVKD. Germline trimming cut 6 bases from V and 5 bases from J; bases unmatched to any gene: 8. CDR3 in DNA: TGTGCCATCAGCGGGGGGGTAGCGGGGGGAGATACGCAGTATTTT. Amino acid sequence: CAISGGVAGGDTQYF.